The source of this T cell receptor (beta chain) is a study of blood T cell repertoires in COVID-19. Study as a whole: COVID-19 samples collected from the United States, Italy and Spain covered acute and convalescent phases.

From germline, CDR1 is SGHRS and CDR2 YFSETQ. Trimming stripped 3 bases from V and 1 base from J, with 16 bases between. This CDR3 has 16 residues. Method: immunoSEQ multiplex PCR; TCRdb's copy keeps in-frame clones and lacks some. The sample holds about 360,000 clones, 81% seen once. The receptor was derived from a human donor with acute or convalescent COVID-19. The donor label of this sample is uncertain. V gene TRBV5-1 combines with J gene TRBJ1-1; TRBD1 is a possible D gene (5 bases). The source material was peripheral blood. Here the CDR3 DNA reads TGCGCCAGCAGCTCCCGGGGGGTATCAGAGAACACTGAAGCTTTCTTT. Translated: CASSSRGVSENTEAFF.